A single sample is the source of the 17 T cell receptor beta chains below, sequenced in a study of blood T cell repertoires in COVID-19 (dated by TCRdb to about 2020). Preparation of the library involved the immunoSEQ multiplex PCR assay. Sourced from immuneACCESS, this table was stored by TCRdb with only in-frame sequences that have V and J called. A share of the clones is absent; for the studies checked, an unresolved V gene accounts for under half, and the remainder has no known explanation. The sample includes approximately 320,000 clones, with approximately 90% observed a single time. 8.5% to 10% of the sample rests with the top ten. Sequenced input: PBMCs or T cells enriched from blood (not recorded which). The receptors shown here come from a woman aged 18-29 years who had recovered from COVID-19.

The CDR3 here is CASRPQWGQGNEKLFF. The CDR3 DNA follows: TGTGCCAGCAGACCTCAATGGGGACAGGGGAATGAAAAACTGTTTTTT. This chain joins TRBV28 and TRBJ1-4; 10 bases fit TRBD1. The CDR3 runs to 16 residues. J gave up 5 bases and V 6 bases, and 9 bases lay outside the gene matches. Germline V gene data show CDR1 as MDHEN and CDR2 as SYDVKM.

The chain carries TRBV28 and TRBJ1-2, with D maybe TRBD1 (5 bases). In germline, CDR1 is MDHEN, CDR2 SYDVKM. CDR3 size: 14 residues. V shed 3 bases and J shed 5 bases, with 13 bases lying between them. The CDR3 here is CASSFGGVGYGYTF. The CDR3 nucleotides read TGTGCCAGCAGTTTTGGGGGGGTAGGGTATGGCTACACCTTC.

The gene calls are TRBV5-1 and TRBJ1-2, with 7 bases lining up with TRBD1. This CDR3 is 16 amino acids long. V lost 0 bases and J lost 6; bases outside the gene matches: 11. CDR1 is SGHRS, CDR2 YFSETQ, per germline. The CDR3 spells CASSLGRGLEMDGYTF. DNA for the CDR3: TGCGCCAGCAGCTTGGGGAGGGGGCTGGAGATGGATGGCTACACCTTC.

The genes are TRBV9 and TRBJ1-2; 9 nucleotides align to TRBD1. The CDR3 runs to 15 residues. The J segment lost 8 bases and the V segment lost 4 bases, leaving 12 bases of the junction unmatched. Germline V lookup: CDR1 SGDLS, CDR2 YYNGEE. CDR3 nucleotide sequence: TGTGCCAGCAGCCCCAATAACAGGGGGCGAGAGGGCTACACCTTC. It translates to CASSPNNRGREGYTF.

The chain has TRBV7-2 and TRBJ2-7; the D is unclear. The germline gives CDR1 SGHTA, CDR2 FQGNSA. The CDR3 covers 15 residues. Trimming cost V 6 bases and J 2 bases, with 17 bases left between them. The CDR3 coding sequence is TGTGCCAGCAGGGGTAAAGGCGGAAGTACCTACGAGCAGTACTTC. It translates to CASRGKGGSTYEQYF.

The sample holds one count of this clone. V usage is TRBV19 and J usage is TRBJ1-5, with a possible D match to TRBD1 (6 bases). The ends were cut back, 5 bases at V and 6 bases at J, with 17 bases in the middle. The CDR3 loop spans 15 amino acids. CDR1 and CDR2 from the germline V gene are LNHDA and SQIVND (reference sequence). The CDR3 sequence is CASSLQGRRSQPQHF. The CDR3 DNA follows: TGTGCCAGTAGTTTACAGGGACGGCGCAGTCAGCCCCAGCATTTT.

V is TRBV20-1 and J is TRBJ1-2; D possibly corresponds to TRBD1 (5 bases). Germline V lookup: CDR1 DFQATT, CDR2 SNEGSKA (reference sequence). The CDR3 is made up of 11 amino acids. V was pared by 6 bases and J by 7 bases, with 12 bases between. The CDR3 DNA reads TGCAGTGCCATAGACAGTGCTGGCTACACCTTC. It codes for CSAIDSAGYTF.

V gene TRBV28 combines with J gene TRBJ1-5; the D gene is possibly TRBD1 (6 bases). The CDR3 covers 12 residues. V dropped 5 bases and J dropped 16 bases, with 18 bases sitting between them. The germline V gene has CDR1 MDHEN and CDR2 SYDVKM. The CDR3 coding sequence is TGTGCCAGCAGTCCCCCACGGGGGGCCCTCCATTTT. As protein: CASSPPRGALHF.

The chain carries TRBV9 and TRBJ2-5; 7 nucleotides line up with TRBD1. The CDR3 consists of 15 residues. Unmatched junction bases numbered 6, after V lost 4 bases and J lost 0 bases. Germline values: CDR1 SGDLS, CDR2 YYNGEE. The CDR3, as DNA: TGTGCCAGCAGCCCCCAACAGGGGTACCAAGAGACCCAGTACTTC. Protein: CASSPQQGYQETQYF.

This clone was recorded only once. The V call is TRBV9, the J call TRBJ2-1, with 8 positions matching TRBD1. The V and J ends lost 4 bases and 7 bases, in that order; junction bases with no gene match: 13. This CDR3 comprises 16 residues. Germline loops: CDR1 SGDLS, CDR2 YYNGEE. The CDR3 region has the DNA TGTGCCAGCAGCTCGACAGGGGACGCCGTTGGGAATGAGCAGTTCTTC. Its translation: CASSSTGDAVGNEQFF.

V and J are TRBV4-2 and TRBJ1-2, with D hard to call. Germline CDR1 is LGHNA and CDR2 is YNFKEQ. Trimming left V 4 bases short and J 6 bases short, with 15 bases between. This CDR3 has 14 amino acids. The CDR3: CASSPGSPLDGYTF. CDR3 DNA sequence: TGTGCCAGCAGCCCGGGAAGCCCCCTGGATGGCTACACCTTC.

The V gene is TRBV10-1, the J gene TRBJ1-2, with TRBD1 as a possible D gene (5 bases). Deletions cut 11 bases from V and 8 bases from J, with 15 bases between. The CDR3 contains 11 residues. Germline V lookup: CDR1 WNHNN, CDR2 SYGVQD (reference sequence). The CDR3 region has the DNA TGCGCCCCAGTTAGGGGCGGCGGCTACACCTTC. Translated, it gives CAPVRGGGYTF.

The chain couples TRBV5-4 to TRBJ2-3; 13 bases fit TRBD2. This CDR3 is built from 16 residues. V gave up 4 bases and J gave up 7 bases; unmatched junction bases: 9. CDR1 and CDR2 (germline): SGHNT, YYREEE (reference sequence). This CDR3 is CASSATSGGIGNTQYF. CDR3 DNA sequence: TGTGCCAGCAGCGCGACTAGCGGGGGGATAGGAAATACGCAGTATTTT.

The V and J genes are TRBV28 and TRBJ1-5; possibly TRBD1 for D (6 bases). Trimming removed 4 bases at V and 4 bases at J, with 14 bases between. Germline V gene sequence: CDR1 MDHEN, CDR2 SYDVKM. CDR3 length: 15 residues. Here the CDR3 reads CASSSQGDGNQPQHF. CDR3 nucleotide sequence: TGTGCCAGCAGTTCACAGGGTGATGGGAATCAGCCCCAGCATTTT.

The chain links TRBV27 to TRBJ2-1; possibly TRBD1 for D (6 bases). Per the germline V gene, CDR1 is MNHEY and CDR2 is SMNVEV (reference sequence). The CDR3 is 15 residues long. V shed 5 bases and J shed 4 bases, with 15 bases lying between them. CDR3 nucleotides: TGTGCCAGCAGTCTGACGGACAGCCAATACAATGAGCAGTTCTTC. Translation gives CASSLTDSQYNEQFF.

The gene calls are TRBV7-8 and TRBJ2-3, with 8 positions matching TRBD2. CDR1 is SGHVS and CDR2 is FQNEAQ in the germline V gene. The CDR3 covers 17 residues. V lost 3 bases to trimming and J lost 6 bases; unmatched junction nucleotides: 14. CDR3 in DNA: TGTGCCAGCAGCTTGTCTCCGGGTGCGGGGGGAGCGGATACGCAGTATTTT. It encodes CASSLSPGAGGADTQYF.

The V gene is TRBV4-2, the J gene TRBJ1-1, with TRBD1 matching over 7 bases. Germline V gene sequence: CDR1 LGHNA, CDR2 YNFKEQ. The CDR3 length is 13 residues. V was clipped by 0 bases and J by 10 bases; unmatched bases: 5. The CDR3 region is CASSQELAGGAFF. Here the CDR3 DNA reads TGTGCCAGCAGCCAAGAATTAGCAGGGGGAGCTTTCTTT.